These 30 T cell receptor beta chains originate from one sample sequenced in a study of metastatic and nonmetastatic thyroid tumors. Each patient went into thyroid surgery without having received any treatment. MiXCR was used by TCRdb to re-call the PCR reads. Found here are approximately 37,000 clones, about 17% of them singletons; the top ten hold over 3.5%. Sequences were obtained from blood. The receptors were gathered from a female donor with papillary thyroid cancer or a benign thyroid nodule (not recorded which). Some clones in this sample may be carry-over from other donors' samples.

This clone was observed at least ten times. CDR3 nucleotides: TGTGCCAGCAGCTTCTCCGGGACTAGCGGGGGGAGGGAGCAGTTCTTC. It is translated as CASSFSGTSGGREQFF. V usage is TRBV5-4 and J usage is TRBJ2-1, with 15 bases fitting TRBD2. This CDR3 is 16 amino acids long. Germline lookup yields CDR1 SGHNT and CDR2 YYREEE (reference sequence). The J segment lost 10 bases and the V segment lost 2 bases, leaving 7 bases of the junction unmatched.

By its share, this clone is medium-sized (0.01 to 0.1%). The V gene is TRBV12-3 or TRBV12-4, the J gene TRBJ2-7; the match to TRBD2 covers 11 bases. The V and J ends lost 4 bases and 6 bases, in that order; junction bases with no gene match: 2. CDR3 size: 13 residues. CDR3 sequence: CASSYLAGGEQYF. The CDR3 DNA follows: TGTGCCAGCAGTTATCTAGCGGGAGGCGAGCAGTACTTC.

This clone was found many times. This chain links TRBV5-1 with TRBJ1-3, with D perhaps TRBD1 (6 bases). Deletions cut 4 bases from V and 0 bases from J, with 14 bases between. The CDR3 totals 16 residues. Germline CDR1 SGHRS, CDR2 YFSETQ. CDR3 in DNA: TGCGCCAGCAGCGACCTGGACAGAGGCTCTGGAAACACCATATATTTT. Translated, it gives CASSDLDRGSGNTIYF.

The sample holds a few counts of this clone. The chain has TRBV2 and TRBJ2-7; D not certain. Germline-derived CDR1 and CDR2 are SNHLY and FYNNEI. Between the trimmed V and J ends, which lost 5 bases and 5 bases, there was a span of 7 bases. This CDR3 is 11 amino acids long. CDR3 coding DNA: TGTGCCAGCAGTCACGTTGACGAGCAGTACTTC. Translated, it gives CASSHVDEQYF.

This clone was seen at least ten times. V is TRBV27 and J is TRBJ2-7; 7 bases line up with TRBD1. This CDR3 spans 11 amino acids. Germline CDR1 reads MNHEY; CDR2 reads SMNVEV (reference sequence). V lost 7 bases to trimming and J lost 6 bases; unmatched junction nucleotides: 3. The DNA for the CDR3 is TGTGCCAGCAACAGGGGCCTCGAGCAGTACTTC. The encoded protein is CASNRGLEQYF.

The sample holds many counts of this clone. The V call is TRBV6-1, the J call TRBJ2-1; 8 bases are a match to TRBD1. V lost 2 bases, J lost 0 bases, and 0 bases stayed unmatched. Germline V lookup: CDR1 MNHNS, CDR2 SASEGT. The CDR3 is 15 residues long. CDR3 region: CASSETGGSYNEQFF. CDR3 coding DNA: TGTGCCAGCAGTGAAACAGGGGGCTCCTACAATGAGCAGTTCTTC.

This clone came up many times. A read error is possible here, since a much larger clone lies one base away. The V and J genes are TRBV25-1 and TRBJ2-3; D is unclear. The CDR3 covers 13 residues. The germline CDR1 and CDR2 sequences are MGHDK and SYGVNS. This CDR3 is CASSESNTYTQYF. For the CDR3, the DNA is TGTGCCAGCAGTGAGAGTAACACATATACGCAGTATTTT.

This clone has ten or more counts. The gene calls are TRBV5-5 and TRBJ2-2, with D uncertain. Trimming stripped 0 bases from V and 6 bases from J, with 12 bases between. The CDR3 has 15 amino acids. Germline CDR1 is SGHKS and CDR2 is YYEKEE (reference sequence). The chain's CDR3 is CASSLDPAFPGELFF. CDR3 DNA sequence: TGTGCCAGCAGCTTGGATCCGGCATTTCCCGGGGAGCTGTTTTTT.

This clone occurred many times. V and J are TRBV13 and TRBJ2-7; D gene ambiguous. Germline V gene data show CDR1 as PRHDT and CDR2 as FYEKMQ (reference sequence). Trimming removed 5 bases from V and 3 bases from J, with 29 bases in between. The CDR3 spans 19 residues. In nucleotides, the CDR3 is TGTGCCAGCAGCCCTGCTACAGTGAACCCGGCTAAAGGCGACTACGAGCAGTACTTC. Protein sequence: CASSPATVNPAKGDYEQYF.

This clone was seen at least ten times. The chain recombines TRBV20-1 with TRBJ2-2, with 8 bases fitting TRBD1. Germline values: CDR1 DFQATT, CDR2 SNEGSKA (reference sequence). J was trimmed by 7 bases and V by 6 bases; bases with no gene match: 7. CDR3 length: 13 amino acids. The CDR3 loop is CSAETGVLGELFF. In DNA, the CDR3 is TGCAGTGCAGAGACAGGGGTTCTCGGGGAGCTGTTTTTT.

The gene calls are TRBV6-2 or TRBV6-3 and TRBJ2-5; D is undetermined. The CDR3 length is 12 residues. Trimming stripped 5 bases from V and 7 bases from J, with 11 bases between. Germline V gene lookup returns CDR1 MNHEY and CDR2 SVGEGT. DNA of the CDR3: TGTGCCAGCAGTATCAGAAGTGGGACCCAGTACTTC. This sequence encodes CASSIRSGTQYF.

This clone was seen many times. The chain is built from TRBV20-1 and TRBJ1-5; no clear D. The germline V and J ends were trimmed by 6 bases and 0 bases, with 9 bases remaining between them. The germline V gene encodes CDR1 DFQATT and CDR2 SNEGSKA (reference sequence). CDR3 length: 13 residues. The DNA of the CDR3 is TGCAGTGCAGGCGGGGATAGCAATCAGCCCCAGCATTTT. Its translation: CSAGGDSNQPQHF.

In its sample, this clone was seen many times. CDR3 in amino acids: CASSGPGQGASTNEKLFF. In DNA, the CDR3 is TGTGCCAGCAGCGGACCGGGACAGGGGGCCTCAACTAATGAAAAACTGTTTTTT. This sequence joins TRBV9 and TRBJ1-4; TRBD1 agrees at 12 bases. Trimming took 3 bases from V and 0 from J; bases not matched to a gene: 6. There are 18 residues in the CDR3. Per germline, CDR1 SGDLS and CDR2 YYNGEE.

This clone occurred many times. With a much larger clone just one base away, this may be a read error. The final CDR3 position lacks the conserved phenylalanine or tryptophan, pointing to a likely read error. This chain connects TRBV4-1 to TRBJ2-1; no firm D call. Trimming left V 0 bases short and J 0 bases short, with 6 bases between. There are 15 residues in the CDR3. From germline, CDR1 is MGHRA and CDR2 YSYEKL. The CDR3 protein is CASSQDQSSYNEQFL. The CDR3 nucleotides are TGCGCCAGCAGCCAAGATCAGAGCTCCTACAATGAGCAGTTCCTC.

Ten or more counts support this clone. This chain joins TRBV27 and TRBJ1-2; D is uncertain. Germline V gene data show CDR1 as MNHEY and CDR2 as SMNVEV (reference sequence). V lost 5 bases to trimming and J lost 2 bases, with 12 bases between them. This CDR3 region has 14 residues. The CDR3 region has the DNA TGTGCCAGCAGTAAGCGGGGAACCAACTATGGCTACACCTTC. Its protein is CASSKRGTNYGYTF.

This clone was seen ten or more times. This chain joins TRBV20-1 and TRBJ1-1; D gene ambiguous. CDR3 length: 14 amino acids. Germline CDR1 is DFQATT and CDR2 is SNEGSKA (reference sequence). Trimming stripped 0 bases from V and 3 bases from J, with 11 bases between. The CDR3 is CSARDFERDTEAFF. In nucleotides, the CDR3 is TGCAGTGCTAGAGATTTTGAGCGGGACACTGAAGCTTTCTTT.

This clone has more than one count but fewer than ten. A junction boundary mismatches the germline segment, possibly from a read error. V is TRBV27 and J is TRBJ2-1; TRBD1 aligns across 9 bases. This CDR3 contains 15 residues. The germline CDR1 and CDR2 sequences are MNHEY and SMNVEV (reference sequence). The CDR3 bases are TGTGACAGCAGTTTGGGACAGGGTATCTACAATGAGCAGTTCTTC. The encoded protein is CDSSLGQGIYNEQFF.

A note on this clone: One end of the junction varies from germline; a read error may be responsible. This chain's CDR3 is CASDNNYGDNVLTF. The DNA for the CDR3 is TGCGCCAGCGACAACAACTATGGGGACAACGTCCTGACTTTC. The chain combines TRBV5-1 with TRBJ2-6; unclear D gene. There are 14 residues in the CDR3. Germline CDR1 and CDR2: SGHRS and YFSETQ.

There are many counts of this clone. The chain carries TRBV3-1 and TRBJ2-7, with 10 bases lining up with TRBD2. Germline assignment: CDR1 LGHDT and CDR2 YNNKEL (reference sequence). The V gene end was trimmed by 0 bases and the J gene end by 2 bases; junction bases not matched to a gene: 1. CDR3 length: 15 residues. The CDR3 nucleotides read TGTGCCAGCAGCCAAGATCTAGCGGGAGCCTACGAGCAGTACTTC. It translates to CASSQDLAGAYEQYF.

This clone has at least ten counts. The chain joins TRBV5-1 to TRBJ2-3; 7 nucleotides align to TRBD2. The length of the CDR3 is 14 residues. Trimming at V came to 0 bases and at J to 4 bases, leaving 2 bases not matched to a gene. Germline-derived CDR1 and CDR2 are SGHRS and YFSETQ. This CDR3 is CASSLGLASDTQYF. The CDR3 region has the DNA TGCGCCAGCAGCTTGGGACTAGCCTCAGATACGCAGTATTTT.

Turning to this clone: One end of the junction does not line up with germline, which may come from a read error. V gene TRBV4-2 combines with J gene TRBJ2-1; no definite D call. The germline V gene has CDR1 LGHNA and CDR2 YNFKEQ. This CDR3 contains 14 residues. The CDR3, as DNA: TGTGCCGGCAGCCAAGATGATCTCGACAATGAGCAGTTCTTC. This gives the protein CAGSQDDLDNEQFF.

This clone was seen repeatedly, ten times or more. The chain is built from TRBV5-4 and TRBJ2-2, with 14 bases aligning to TRBD2. After removal of 0 bases from V and 7 bases from J, the junction contained 5 bases not matched to a gene. The germline CDR1 and CDR2 sequences are SGHNT and YYREEE (reference sequence). This CDR3 spans 17 amino acids. CDR3 bases: TGTGCCAGCAGCTTGGAGGGACTAGCGGGAGTTAGCGGGGAGCTGTTTTTT. Translation gives CASSLEGLAGVSGELFF.

J is TRBJ1-4 and V is TRBV20-1, with TRBD1 as a possible D gene (5 bases). Germline V lookup: CDR1 DFQATT, CDR2 SNEGSKA (reference sequence). Trimming took 0 bases from V and 6 from J, leaving 11 bases between them. There are 14 residues in the CDR3. Here the CDR3 DNA reads TGCAGTGCTAGAGATGCAGGGAGTGATGAAAAACTGTTTTTT. Encoded protein: CSARDAGSDEKLFF.

The rearrangement links TRBV20-1 to TRBJ1-2; TRBD1 aligns across 7 bases. V lost 0 bases to trimming and J lost 4 bases; unmatched junction nucleotides: 8. Germline assignment: CDR1 DFQATT and CDR2 SNEGSKA (reference sequence). This CDR3 is built from 15 residues. CDR3 in amino acids: CSARDPEGGSYGYTF. The CDR3 nucleotides are TGCAGTGCTAGAGATCCCGAAGGGGGCAGCTATGGCTACACCTTC.

This clone was picked up many times. The chain is built from TRBV11-3 and TRBJ2-3; 10 bases map to TRBD2. Germline CDR1 reads SGHNT; CDR2 reads YENEEA. The trim removed 5 bases at V and 1 base at J, leaving 3 bases unmatched. The CDR3 is 15 amino acids. The CDR3 bases are TGTGCCAGCAGCATCGGGACTAGCGGCACAGATACGCAGTATTTT. Residues: CASSIGTSGTDTQYF.

This clone came up a few times. This sequence joins TRBV19 and TRBJ2-2; D is unresolved. Trimming took 5 bases from V and 7 from J, leaving 8 bases between them. Germline V lookup: CDR1 LNHDA, CDR2 SQIVND (reference sequence). The CDR3 spans 12 residues. CDR3 bases: TGTGCCAGTAGTGTGGGGTTCGGGGAGCTGTTTTTT. Translated: CASSVGFGELFF.

Many counts were recorded for this clone. This rearrangement joins TRBV27 to TRBJ2-1, with D perhaps given as TRBD1 or TRBD2 (5 bases each). The CDR3 is 15 residues long. Germline V gene sequence: CDR1 MNHEY, CDR2 SMNVEV (reference sequence). V lost 5 bases and J lost 0, with 11 bases in between. The CDR3 loop is CASSRTGPSYNEQFF. The CDR3 DNA reads TGTGCCAGCAGTAGGACGGGGCCCTCCTACAATGAGCAGTTCTTC.

Notes on this clone: One end of the junction varies from germline; a read error may be responsible. The rearrangement uses TRBV6-1 and TRBJ1-2; the D is unclear. CDR1 and CDR2 from the germline V gene are MNHNS and SASEGT. This CDR3 spans 14 amino acids. CDR3 loop: CASSATVGYYGYTF. The CDR3 bases are TGTGCCAGCAGTGCCACAGTGGGCTACTATGGCTATACCTTC.

Relative to its sample, this clone is medium-sized. The V and J genes are TRBV28 and TRBJ2-7; 9 positions match TRBD1. From germline, CDR1 is MDHEN and CDR2 SYDVKM. The V gene end was trimmed by 5 bases and the J gene end by 2 bases; junction bases not matched to a gene: 4. The CDR3 is 14 residues long. The chain's CDR3 is CASSVDRGPYEQYF. The CDR3 DNA reads TGTGCCAGCAGTGTGGACAGGGGTCCCTACGAGCAGTACTTC.

This clone counts as medium-sized. The chain joins TRBV3-1 to TRBJ1-1; a possible D gene is TRBD1 (6 bases). Germline CDR1 and CDR2: LGHDT and YNNKEL (reference sequence). The V end was cut by 0 bases, the J end by 7 bases, with 12 bases between. CDR3 size: 14 residues. CDR3 sequence (DNA): TGTGCCAGCAGCCAAGAGGCAGGGGCGGGTGAAGCTTTCTTT. Protein product: CASSQEAGAGEAFF. The full variable domain, its missing parts supplied by reference TRBV3-1 and TRBJ1-1, is DTAVSQTPKYLVTQMGNDKSIKCEQNLGHDTMYWYKQDSKKFLKIMFSYNNKELIINETVPNRFSPKSPDKAHLNLHINSLELGDSAVYFCASSQEAGAGEAFFGQGTRLTVV.